The next 18 T cell receptor beta chains were all read from a single sample in a study of technical replicates of blood from several donors. Produced via immunoSEQ multiplex PCR; TCRdb's table is partial and in-frame only. The data contain about 59,000 clones, about 90% of them singletons. The specimen was PBMCs. Receptor source: a human donor in good health. Some clones in this sample may be carry-over from other donors' samples.

Written as DNA, the CDR3 is TGCGCCAGCCGCTACCAGGCATCTAACAATGAGCAGTTCTTC. It specifies CASRYQASNNEQFF. The chain links TRBV5-1 to TRBJ2-1; D gene ambiguous. V dropped 7 bases and J dropped 5 bases, with 16 bases sitting between them. The CDR3 spans 14 residues. Germline V lookup: CDR1 SGHRS, CDR2 YFSETQ. Filled out from reference TRBV5-1 and TRBJ2-1, the complete variable domain reads KAGVTQTPRYLIKTRGQQVTLSCSPISGHRSVSWYQQTPGQGLQFLFEYFSETQRNKGNFPGRFSGRQFSNSRSEMNVSTLELGDSALYLCASRYQASNNEQFFGPGTRLTVL.

The chain joins TRBV6-5 to TRBJ1-1; tentatively, D is TRBD1 (6 bases). Looked up from germline, CDR1 is MNHEY and CDR2 is SVGAGI. The CDR3 is 15 amino acids. V lost 0 bases, J lost 1 base, and 9 bases lay in between. The DNA of the CDR3 is TGTGCCAGCAGTTACTCGTGGGACAAGAACACTGAAGCTTTCTTT. This encodes CASSYSWDKNTEAFF.

This clone showed up just a few times. The V gene is TRBV4-2, the J gene TRBJ2-3, with TRBD1 matching 10 bases. Germline values: CDR1 LGHNA, CDR2 YNFKEQ. This CDR3 contains 16 residues. Trimming cost V 4 bases and J 4 bases; bases outside gene matches: 8. This CDR3 is CASSPLGTGVPDTQYF. The CDR3 DNA reads as TGTGCCAGCAGCCCGTTGGGGACAGGGGTCCCAGATACGCAGTATTTT.

This chain uses TRBV19 with TRBJ2-3, with a weak D call TRBD1 (5 bases). There are 15 residues in the CDR3. Trimming removed 5 bases at V and 0 bases at J, with 12 bases between. Germline V lookup: CDR1 LNHDA, CDR2 SQIVND (reference sequence). This chain's CDR3 is CASSSQVTSTDTQYF. CDR3 sequence (DNA): TGTGCCAGTAGTTCACAGGTTACTAGCACAGATACGCAGTATTTT.

J is TRBJ2-2 and V is TRBV2; 9 nucleotides align to TRBD1. The CDR3 totals 15 residues. V shed 7 bases, J shed 4 bases, and the junction held 7 bases outside the gene matches. Germline lookup yields CDR1 SNHLY and CDR2 FYNNEI. CDR3 region: CASTGTGGFTGELFF. CDR3 in DNA: TGTGCCAGCACCGGAACAGGGGGCTTCACCGGGGAGCTGTTTTTT.

The rearrangement links TRBV7-9 to TRBJ2-3, with 11 positions matching TRBD2. Germline assignment: CDR1 SEHNR and CDR2 FQNEAQ (reference sequence). V shed 7 bases and J 5 bases; nucleotides not matched to a gene: 5. The CDR3 is 14 amino acids. The chain's CDR3 is CASTVAGGQDTQYF. CDR3 sequence (DNA): TGTGCCAGCACAGTAGCGGGGGGGCAAGATACGCAGTATTTT.

The genes are TRBV6-6 and TRBJ1-2, with 9 nucleotides matching TRBD1. After removal of 6 bases from V and 4 bases from J, the junction contained 3 bases not matched to a gene. The CDR3 loop spans 13 amino acids. CDR1 is MNHNY, CDR2 SVGAGI, per germline (reference sequence). The CDR3 DNA follows: TGTGCCAGCAGGGGGACAGGGCTCTATGGCTACACCTTC. Translating gives CASRGTGLYGYTF.

The genes are TRBV18 and TRBJ2-1; D is undetermined. CDR3 length: 13 amino acids. The germline CDR1 and CDR2 sequences are KGHSH and LQKENI. Deletions cut 2 bases from V and 5 bases from J, with 7 bases between. DNA for the CDR3: TGTGCCAGCTCACCATCCCGGGACAATGAGCAGTTCTTC. Protein: CASSPSRDNEQFF.

This clone was found once. The CDR3 spells CASSYSRGREKLFF. CDR3 nucleotide sequence: TGTGCCAGCAGCTATTCCAGGGGTCGGGAAAAACTGTTTTTT. This chain uses TRBV7-8 with TRBJ1-4, with a possible D match to TRBD1 (6 bases). Between the trimmed V and J ends, which lost 4 bases and 8 bases, there was a span of 14 bases. This CDR3 has 14 amino acids. CDR1 SGHVS and CDR2 FQNEAQ come from the germline V gene.

This clone came up once. The genes are TRBV6-1 and TRBJ1-3; perhaps TRBD1 as D (6 bases). This CDR3 comprises 16 residues. The V gene's germline CDR1 is MNHNS and CDR2 SASEGT. Trimming took 4 bases from V and 0 from J, leaving 13 bases between them. CDR3 region: CASSVGHQLSGNTIYF. CDR3 in DNA: TGTGCCAGCAGTGTGGGACACCAACTCTCTGGAAACACCATATATTTT.

This sequence joins TRBV7-9 and TRBJ1-1; the D gene is possibly TRBD1 (6 bases). The CDR3 covers 16 residues. CDR1 is SEHNR, CDR2 FQNEAQ, per germline (reference sequence). With 6 bases removed from V and 5 bases from J, the gap between germline ends came to 22 bases. For the CDR3, the DNA is TGTGCCAGCAGTCACGACTCGAGGGGGTGGGGTACTGAAGCTTTCTTT. Protein sequence: CASSHDSRGWGTEAFF.

The rearrangement links TRBV4-2 to TRBJ1-6, with 9 bases that match TRBD1. The CDR3 has 16 residues. V was clipped by 4 bases and J by 9 bases; unmatched bases: 10. Germline lookup yields CDR1 LGHNA and CDR2 YNFKEQ. CDR3 residues: CASSRTTGTGFSPLHF. As DNA, the CDR3 is TGTGCCAGCAGCCGGACGACCGGGACAGGGTTTTCACCCCTCCACTTT.

This clone was detected once. The chain recombines TRBV11-3 with TRBJ2-2; D is perhaps TRBD1 (5 bases). The V end lost 5 bases, the J end lost 2 bases, and 12 bases lay between the germline ends. Germline values: CDR1 SGHNT, CDR2 YENEEA. The CDR3 contains 15 residues. The CDR3 DNA sequence: TGTGCCAGCAGCAAGCGAGACAGAAACACCGGGGAGCTGTTTTTT. It encodes CASSKRDRNTGELFF.

This clone appeared once. The chain carries TRBV2 and TRBJ2-1; D perhaps matches TRBD2 (6 bases). The V gene's germline CDR1 is SNHLY and CDR2 FYNNEI. The CDR3 runs to 13 residues. The V and J ends lost 6 bases and 5 bases respectively, with 11 bases between them. The CDR3 here is CASRSGLNNEQFF. The DNA of the CDR3 is TGTGCCAGCAGATCGGGACTTAACAATGAGCAGTTCTTC.

The chain has TRBV10-2 and TRBJ2-3, with TRBD2 matching 9 bases. V shed 8 bases, J shed 1 base, and the junction held 10 bases outside the gene matches. CDR3 size: 16 residues. Germline assignment: CDR1 WSHSY and CDR2 SAAADI. CDR3 sequence reads: CASHKEVAGGTDTQYF. The DNA of the CDR3 is TGCGCCAGCCACAAGGAGGTAGCGGGGGGCACAGATACGCAGTATTTT.

This chain connects TRBV19 to TRBJ1-5; TRBD1 matches 8 bases. J gave up 6 bases and V 4 bases, and 14 bases lay outside the gene matches. The CDR3 length is 17 residues. The germline CDR1 and CDR2 sequences are LNHDA and SQIVND (reference sequence). The CDR3 region is CASSNGADRGWVQPQHF. The DNA for the CDR3 is TGTGCCAGTAGTAACGGGGCCGACAGGGGATGGGTTCAGCCCCAGCATTTT.

This chain joins TRBV4-3 and TRBJ2-1, with D perhaps matching TRBD2 (7 bases). The CDR3 totals 14 residues. Trimming shortened V by 2 bases and J by 9 bases, and 14 bases separated the two germline ends. Germline CDR1 and CDR2: LGHNA and YSLEER. The CDR3 region is CASSQIGRGAEQFF. The CDR3 coding sequence is TGCGCCAGCAGCCAAATCGGCCGGGGGGCTGAGCAGTTCTTC.

This chain links TRBV29-1 with TRBJ2-1; possibly TRBD2 for D (6 bases). The germline gives CDR1 SQVTM, CDR2 ANQGSEA. The germline V and J ends were trimmed by 2 bases and 4 bases, with 18 bases remaining between them. There are 16 residues in the CDR3. The CDR3 DNA reads as TGCAGCGTTGAACGCCTAGCGACCTTATTATACAATGAGCAGTTCTTC. Protein product: CSVERLATLLYNEQFF.